This T cell receptor (beta chain) was identified during a study of T cells in Graves' hyperthyroidism and ophthalmopathy. What was amplified from RNA transcripts were TCR beta CDR3 regions. First-round RT-PCR targeting the TCR CDR3 was performed with the HTBI primer set. Each CDR3 protein is one row after TCRdb ran MiXCR on the multiplex PCR reads. The sample consists of roughly 580,000 distinct CDR3 sequences, more than 45% of them appearing once. J lost 4 bases, V lost 6 bases, and 6 bases had no gene match. This CDR3 is 14 amino acids long. Looked up from germline, CDR1 is SNHLY and CDR2 is FYNNEI.

Sequencing was performed on peripheral blood or thyroid tissue (not recorded which). The V and J genes are TRBV2 and TRBJ2-3; the match to TRBD2 covers 8 bases. The receptor's source is a young woman with Graves' hyperthyroidism. The CDR3, as DNA: TGTGCCAGCAGCAGCGGGAGCTCCGCAGATACGCAGTATTTT. Translation gives CASSSGSSADTQYF.